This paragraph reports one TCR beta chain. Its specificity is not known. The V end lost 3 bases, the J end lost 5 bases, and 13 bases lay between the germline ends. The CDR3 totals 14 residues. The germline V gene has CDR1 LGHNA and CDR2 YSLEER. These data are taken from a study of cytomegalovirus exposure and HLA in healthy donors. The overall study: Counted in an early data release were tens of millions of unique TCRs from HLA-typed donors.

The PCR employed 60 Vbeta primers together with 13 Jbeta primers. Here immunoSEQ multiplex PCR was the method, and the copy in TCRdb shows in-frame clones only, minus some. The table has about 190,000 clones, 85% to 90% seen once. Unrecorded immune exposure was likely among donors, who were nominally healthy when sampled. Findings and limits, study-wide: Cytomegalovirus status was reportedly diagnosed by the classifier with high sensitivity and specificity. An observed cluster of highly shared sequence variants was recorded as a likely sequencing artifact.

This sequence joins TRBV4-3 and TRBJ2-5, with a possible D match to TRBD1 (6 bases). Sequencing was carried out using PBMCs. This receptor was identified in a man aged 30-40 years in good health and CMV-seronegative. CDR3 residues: CASSHDYREETQYF. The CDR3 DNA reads TGCGCCAGCAGCCACGATTACAGGGAGGAGACCCAGTACTTC.